What follows describes a single T cell receptor beta chain. V was clipped by 7 bases and J by 0 bases, with 10 bases between them. Germline V lookup: CDR1 SNHLY, CDR2 FYNNEI. This CDR3 has 13 amino acids. These data belong to a study of blood T cell repertoires in COVID-19. Study details: Collection of acute and convalescent COVID-19 samples took place in the United States, Italy and Spain.

In the original processing: Amplification of reference gene primers provided the estimated nucleated cell counts. Here immunoSEQ multiplex PCR was the method, and the copy in TCRdb shows in-frame clones only, minus some. V, J and clone size are taken as reported in that table, and D and trimming were inferred from the DNA itself. Of over 200,000 clones listed, roughly nine tenths were seen once; the top ten hold 1.2%. Participant age was about 18 to 89 years, and participants resided in 20 to 30 US areas. Self-reported history from a screening survey and questionnaire set each donor's cohort. The clonotype originates from a human donor in a cohort exposed to, infected with or recovered from COVID-19 (not recorded which). The donor label of this sample is uncertain. This sequence joins TRBV2 and TRBJ2-7; D gene unclear. Sequences were obtained from PBMCs or T cells enriched from blood (not recorded which). The CDR3 spells CASIQEASYEQYF. As DNA, the CDR3 is TGTGCCAGCATCCAGGAAGCCTCCTACGAGCAGTACTTC.